This T cell receptor (beta chain) appears in the sequencing data of a study of chemoradiotherapy in HPV16-positive cancers. Study-level information: Functional T-cell assays on two HPV16-positive patients' cells defined candidate HPV-specific clones and common TCR motifs.

Concerning this clone itself: Its antigen is currently unknown.

General study findings and limits: HPV-responsive T-cell expansion during chemoradiotherapy was linked to improved recurrence-free survival in HPV16-positive patients. Only two HPV16-positive patients supplied the functional HPV-specificity definition. Candidate HPV-specific clones and E7-related TCR motifs grew in tumor during treatment.

Data came from immunoSEQ multiplex PCR; TCRdb stores just in-frame clones and leaves some out. The table has fewer than 40,000 clones, around 92% seen once. The material was blood, obtained from a patient who underwent chemoradiotherapy. The source of this sequence is a human donor with HPV-associated anogenital cancer.

The DNA of the CDR3 is TGTGCCAGCAGGCGTCAGTTTGCTAATGAAAAACTGTTTTTT. It codes for CASRRQFANEKLFF. The genes are TRBV2 and TRBJ1-4, with no clear D. The length of the CDR3 is 14 residues. V was clipped by 6 bases and J by 3 bases, with 11 bases between them. The germline V gene has CDR1 SNHLY and CDR2 FYNNEI.